One and the same sample provided the 16 T cell receptor beta chains below, sequenced in a study of regulatory T cells in long-lasting Graves disease. Relying on iRepertoire HTBI primers and Arm-PCR of CDR3 regions, the team built TCR beta libraries. TCRdb independently ran MiXCR on the multiplex PCR reads; one entry per CDR3 protein. This sample yields 650,000 to 850,000 distinct CDR3 sequences, of which about 32% are seen a single time; around 40% belongs to the top ten. As for time point: persistent/refractory GD, antithyroid drugs over 5 years with positive TRAb. The TCR library was prepared using RNA isolated from PBMCs. This sample comprised peripheral blood mononuclear cells (PBMCs), obtained when the disease was refractory, from a patient treated with antithyroid drugs. The receptor set was obtained from a female donor with Graves disease.

This clonotype was seen a few times. This chain uses TRBV20-1 with TRBJ1-1; D is perhaps TRBD1 (6 bases). Germline-derived CDR1 and CDR2 are DFQATT and SNEGSKA (reference sequence). The CDR3 contains 14 residues. The V end was cut by 6 bases, the J end by 5 bases, with 19 bases between. The DNA of the CDR3 is TGCAGTGCCAGGGGCCTACCCGGGAGGACTGAAGCTTTCTTT. Its translation is CSARGLPGRTEAFF.

In the case of this clonotype: A clone one base away is much larger, so this may be a read error. The chain has TRBV28 and TRBJ1-6; TRBD1 aligns across 8 bases. This CDR3 contains 14 residues. Germline values: CDR1 MDHEN, CDR2 SYDVKM. CDR3 in amino acids: CAGSSGGPNSPLHF. The CDR3 region has the DNA TGTGCCGGCAGTTCAGGGGGCCCGAATTCACCCCTCCACTTT.

This clonotype was seen more than once but under ten times. V usage is TRBV7-2 and J usage is TRBJ2-1; D is ambiguous. This CDR3 has 13 residues. Trimming took off 8 bases at V and 3 bases at J, with 11 bases between the two ends. In germline, CDR1 is SGHTA, CDR2 FQGNSA. The CDR3 here is CASGGALYNEQFF. The CDR3 DNA is TGTGCCAGCGGCGGCGCTCTCTACAATGAGCAGTTCTTC.

The chain couples TRBV18 to TRBJ2-2; D is ambiguous. Germline V gene data show CDR1 as KGHSH and CDR2 as LQKENI. The CDR3 runs 14 residues. Deletions cut 4 bases from V and 4 bases from J, with 10 bases between. The CDR3 coding sequence is TGTGCCAGCTCACACGGCAGGACCACCGGGGAGCTGTTTTTT. This codes for CASSHGRTTGELFF.

The chain links TRBV7-8 to TRBJ1-5; the D is unclear. V was clipped by 2 bases and J by 4 bases, with 12 bases between them. Germline CDR1 and CDR2: SGHVS and FQNEAQ. CDR3 length: 15 residues. The CDR3: CASSLSGAGNQPQHF. As DNA, the CDR3 is TGTGCCAGCAGCTTATCGGGCGCGGGGAATCAGCCCCAGCATTTT.

This chain links TRBV6-1 with TRBJ2-7; no definite D call. The germline V and J ends were trimmed by 6 bases and 4 bases, with 19 bases remaining between them. CDR3 length: 15 amino acids. The V gene's germline CDR1 is MNHNS and CDR2 SASEGT. CDR3 amino acids: CASSRLDSAGYEQYF. The CDR3, as DNA: TGTGCCAGCAGCAGACTCGATTCGGCAGGTTACGAGCAGTACTTC.

This clonotype has just a few counts. The missing conserved phenylalanine or tryptophan at the end of this CDR3 makes a read error likely. The limits of the CDR3 on the DNA are not certain, so only TCRdb's listed CDR3 is given. The V call is TRBV12-3 or TRBV12-4, the J call TRBJ1-1; the tabulated D call, TRBD1, remains unverified against the DNA. The CDR3 is 13 residues long, ends included. CDR3 in amino acids: CASSLGEREWGFL.

This clonotype has at least ten counts. This chain uses TRBV2 with TRBJ1-5; tentative D call: TRBD1 (6 bases). This CDR3 contains 15 residues. Germline CDR1 reads SNHLY; CDR2 reads FYNNEI. Trimming shortened V by 6 bases and J by 0 bases, and 12 bases separated the two germline ends. The CDR3 DNA reads TGTGCCAGCAGCGCGGGACACAATAGCAATCAGCCCCAGCATTTT. Protein product: CASSAGHNSNQPQHF.

This clonotype appeared many times. This rearrangement joins TRBV12-3 or TRBV12-4 to TRBJ2-7; no clear D. V lost 5 bases and J lost 6, with 11 bases in between. This CDR3 comprises 12 residues. Here the CDR3 DNA reads TGTGCCAGCAGTCATTCCTCACTCGAGCAGTACTTC. Its translation is CASSHSSLEQYF.

This clonotype was detected a few times. This chain links TRBV30 with TRBJ2-7; weak D call: TRBD2 (5 bases). The CDR3 consists of 14 residues. Looked up from germline, CDR1 is GTSNPN and CDR2 is SVGIG (reference sequence). V was cut by 4 bases and J by 3 bases, with 16 bases left in between. The chain's CDR3 is CAWNQWSGDYEQYF. CDR3 in DNA: TGTGCCTGGAATCAGTGGTCCGGGGACTACGAGCAGTACTTC.

V is TRBV25-1 and J is TRBJ1-1; 7 nucleotides line up with TRBD1. The CDR3 length is 12 residues. V shed 6 bases, J shed 12 bases, and the junction held 10 bases outside the gene matches. Germline assignment: CDR1 MGHDK and CDR2 SYGVNS. For the CDR3, the DNA is TGTGCCAGCAGAGCCGGGACAGATGTAACTTTCTTT. The encoded protein is CASRAGTDVTFF.

This clonotype was seen more than once but under ten times. The chain carries TRBV6-2 or TRBV6-3 and TRBJ2-4, with D possibly matching TRBD2 (6 bases). Trimming took 5 bases from V and 3 from J, leaving 20 bases between them. This CDR3 comprises 17 residues. Germline CDR1 and CDR2: MNHEY and SVGEGT. CDR3 sequence: CASSEDGGEYGKNIQYF. The CDR3 DNA follows: TGTGCCAGCAGTGAAGACGGGGGAGAGTATGGCAAAAACATTCAGTACTTC.

This clonotype was detected many times. The chain recombines TRBV12-3 or TRBV12-4 with TRBJ1-1, with a tentative D call TRBD1 (6 bases). The V and J ends lost 0 bases and 3 bases respectively, with 11 bases between them. The CDR3 covers 15 residues. The CDR3 loop is CASSLATWGHTEAFF. The CDR3 nucleotides read TGTGCCAGCAGTTTAGCCACGTGGGGGCACACTGAAGCTTTCTTT.

This clonotype was observed a few times. The CDR3 DNA follows: TGTGCCAGTAGTACCCGATTTTACACTGAAGCTTTCTTT. This codes for CASSTRFYTEAFF. The chain carries TRBV19 and TRBJ1-1; no definite D call. The germline V and J ends were trimmed by 4 bases and 3 bases, with 9 bases remaining between them. This CDR3 has 13 residues. The germline CDR1 and CDR2 sequences are LNHDA and SQIVND (reference sequence).

The genes are TRBV6-5 and TRBJ2-7, with TRBD2 matching 12 bases. CDR1 and CDR2 (germline): MNHEY, SVGAGI. With V trimmed by 0 bases and J by 3 bases, 9 bases remained unmatched. CDR3 length equals 18 residues. CDR3 loop: CASSYSRAGTSGFYEQYF. CDR3 in DNA: TGTGCCAGCAGTTACTCGAGAGCCGGGACTAGCGGGTTCTACGAGCAGTACTTC.

This clonotype was observed a handful of times. The V and J genes are TRBV20-1 and TRBJ1-2; D is perhaps TRBD1 (6 bases). V dropped 4 bases and J dropped 1 base, with 13 bases sitting between them. Germline V lookup: CDR1 DFQATT, CDR2 SNEGSKA (reference sequence). The CDR3 loop spans 14 amino acids. CDR3 amino acids: CSATGTRFNYGYTF. The DNA for the CDR3 is TGCAGTGCTACCGGGACACGGTTTAACTATGGCTACACCTTC.